This entry lists 9 T cell receptor beta chains sequenced from one sample in a study of CXCR3-negative and CXCR3-positive naive CD8 T cells. Carrying UMI labels, the TRB cDNA libraries were prepared through 5' RACE. TCRdb re-called the 5' RACE reads and catalogs CDR3 proteins one per entry, DNA excluded. The sample has approximately 49,000 distinct CDR3 sequences. The sample comprised memory CD8+ T cells from blood. These receptor sequences come from a human donor in good health. Some clones in this sample may be carry-over from other donors' samples.

V gene TRBV27 combines with J gene TRBJ2-7; TCRdb's D call, TRBD1, is unchecked because there is no DNA. The CDR3 totals 12 residues. Germline V gene sequence: CDR1 MNHEY, CDR2 SMNVEV (reference sequence). The CDR3 region is CASSLGQTEQYF.

This rearrangement joins TRBV19 to TRBJ2-7; TCRdb proposes TRBD2, but this gene call is untestable without DNA. In germline, CDR1 is LNHDA, CDR2 SQIVND (reference sequence). The CDR3 is 15 amino acids. CDR3 amino acids: CASSMGTSGHYEQYF.

V usage is TRBV7-9 and J usage is TRBJ2-2; the TRBD1 assignment by TCRdb is unverifiable without DNA. The CDR3 covers 14 residues. From germline, CDR1 is SEHNR and CDR2 FQNEAQ (reference sequence). The CDR3 loop is CASSSPDSTGELFF.

The J gene is TRBJ2-2, the V gene TRBV12-3 or TRBV12-4. The CDR3 consists of 12 residues. The CDR3 sequence is CASTLTTGELFF.

The rearrangement joins TRBV3-1 to TRBJ2-7; TCRdb indicates TRBD1, and absent DNA this call remains unverified. Looked up from germline, CDR1 is LGHDT and CDR2 is YNNKEL (reference sequence). The CDR3 sequence is 17 residues long. The chain's CDR3 is CASSQERQGIFSYEQYF.

The chain joins TRBV28 to TRBJ2-7. The germline CDR1 and CDR2 sequences are MDHEN and SYDVKM. The CDR3 sequence is 14 residues long. CDR3 loop: CASSSQGDAYEQYF.

The chain carries TRBV9 and TRBJ2-7; TCRdb indicates TRBD1, and absent DNA this call remains unverified. Germline lookup yields CDR1 SGDLS and CDR2 YYNGEE. This CDR3 has 14 residues. The CDR3 spells CASSAGTGGNEQYF.

This rearrangement joins TRBV5-1 to TRBJ2-7; the TRBD1 assignment by TCRdb is unverifiable without DNA. The CDR3 has 15 residues. The V gene's germline CDR1 is SGHRS and CDR2 YFSETQ. The CDR3 sequence: CASREPGQGMSEQYF. Full variable domain (outside the CDR3, taken from reference TRBV5-1 and TRBJ2-7): KAGVTQTPRYLIKTRGQQVTLSCSPISGHRSVSWYQQTPGQGLQFLFEYFSETQRNKGNFPGRFSGRQFSNSRSEMNVSTLELGDSALYLCASREPGQGMSEQYFGPGTRLTVT.

The chain is built from TRBV4-3 and TRBJ2-1; TCRdb reports TRBD1, a call that lacks DNA to check it against. This CDR3 has 16 residues. From germline, CDR1 is LGHNA and CDR2 YSLEER. CDR3 residues: CASSQDRDTLYNEQFF.